This TCR beta chain emerged from a study of radiation and T cells in renal cell carcinoma. The method was immunoSEQ multiplex PCR; TCRdb's version includes in-frame clones alone and lacks a portion of them. The repertoire holds approximately 92,000 clones, around four fifths seen once, with roughly 8.8% in the top ten. With 1 base removed from V and 0 bases from J, the gap between germline ends came to 5 bases. Germline CDR1 reads SGHRS; CDR2 reads YFSETQ. The CDR3 is 14 residues long. Comment on this clone: Its antigen is as yet unknown.

General observations from the study: In blood, top tumor clones expanded by 2 weeks, shrinking by 4.

Specified time point: blood 4 weeks post-SBRT, at nephrectomy. Treatment meaning: 15 Gy SBRT to primary tumor, nephrectomy 4 weeks later. Nephrectomy followed 15 Gy stereotactic body radiation by 4 weeks. After SBRT, blood was collected at 2 and 4 weeks, plus baseline. Clear cell pathology was present in this patient's renal cell carcinoma. The chain couples TRBV5-1 to TRBJ1-3; D is possibly TRBD1 (5 bases). The receptor was isolated from a man in his fifties or sixties with renal cell carcinoma. The material sequenced was blood, taken from a patient whose treatment included radiotherapy and nephrectomy. CDR3 coding DNA: TGCGCCAGCAGCTTGACAGGCTCTGGAAACACCATATATTTT. This gives the protein CASSLTGSGNTIYF.